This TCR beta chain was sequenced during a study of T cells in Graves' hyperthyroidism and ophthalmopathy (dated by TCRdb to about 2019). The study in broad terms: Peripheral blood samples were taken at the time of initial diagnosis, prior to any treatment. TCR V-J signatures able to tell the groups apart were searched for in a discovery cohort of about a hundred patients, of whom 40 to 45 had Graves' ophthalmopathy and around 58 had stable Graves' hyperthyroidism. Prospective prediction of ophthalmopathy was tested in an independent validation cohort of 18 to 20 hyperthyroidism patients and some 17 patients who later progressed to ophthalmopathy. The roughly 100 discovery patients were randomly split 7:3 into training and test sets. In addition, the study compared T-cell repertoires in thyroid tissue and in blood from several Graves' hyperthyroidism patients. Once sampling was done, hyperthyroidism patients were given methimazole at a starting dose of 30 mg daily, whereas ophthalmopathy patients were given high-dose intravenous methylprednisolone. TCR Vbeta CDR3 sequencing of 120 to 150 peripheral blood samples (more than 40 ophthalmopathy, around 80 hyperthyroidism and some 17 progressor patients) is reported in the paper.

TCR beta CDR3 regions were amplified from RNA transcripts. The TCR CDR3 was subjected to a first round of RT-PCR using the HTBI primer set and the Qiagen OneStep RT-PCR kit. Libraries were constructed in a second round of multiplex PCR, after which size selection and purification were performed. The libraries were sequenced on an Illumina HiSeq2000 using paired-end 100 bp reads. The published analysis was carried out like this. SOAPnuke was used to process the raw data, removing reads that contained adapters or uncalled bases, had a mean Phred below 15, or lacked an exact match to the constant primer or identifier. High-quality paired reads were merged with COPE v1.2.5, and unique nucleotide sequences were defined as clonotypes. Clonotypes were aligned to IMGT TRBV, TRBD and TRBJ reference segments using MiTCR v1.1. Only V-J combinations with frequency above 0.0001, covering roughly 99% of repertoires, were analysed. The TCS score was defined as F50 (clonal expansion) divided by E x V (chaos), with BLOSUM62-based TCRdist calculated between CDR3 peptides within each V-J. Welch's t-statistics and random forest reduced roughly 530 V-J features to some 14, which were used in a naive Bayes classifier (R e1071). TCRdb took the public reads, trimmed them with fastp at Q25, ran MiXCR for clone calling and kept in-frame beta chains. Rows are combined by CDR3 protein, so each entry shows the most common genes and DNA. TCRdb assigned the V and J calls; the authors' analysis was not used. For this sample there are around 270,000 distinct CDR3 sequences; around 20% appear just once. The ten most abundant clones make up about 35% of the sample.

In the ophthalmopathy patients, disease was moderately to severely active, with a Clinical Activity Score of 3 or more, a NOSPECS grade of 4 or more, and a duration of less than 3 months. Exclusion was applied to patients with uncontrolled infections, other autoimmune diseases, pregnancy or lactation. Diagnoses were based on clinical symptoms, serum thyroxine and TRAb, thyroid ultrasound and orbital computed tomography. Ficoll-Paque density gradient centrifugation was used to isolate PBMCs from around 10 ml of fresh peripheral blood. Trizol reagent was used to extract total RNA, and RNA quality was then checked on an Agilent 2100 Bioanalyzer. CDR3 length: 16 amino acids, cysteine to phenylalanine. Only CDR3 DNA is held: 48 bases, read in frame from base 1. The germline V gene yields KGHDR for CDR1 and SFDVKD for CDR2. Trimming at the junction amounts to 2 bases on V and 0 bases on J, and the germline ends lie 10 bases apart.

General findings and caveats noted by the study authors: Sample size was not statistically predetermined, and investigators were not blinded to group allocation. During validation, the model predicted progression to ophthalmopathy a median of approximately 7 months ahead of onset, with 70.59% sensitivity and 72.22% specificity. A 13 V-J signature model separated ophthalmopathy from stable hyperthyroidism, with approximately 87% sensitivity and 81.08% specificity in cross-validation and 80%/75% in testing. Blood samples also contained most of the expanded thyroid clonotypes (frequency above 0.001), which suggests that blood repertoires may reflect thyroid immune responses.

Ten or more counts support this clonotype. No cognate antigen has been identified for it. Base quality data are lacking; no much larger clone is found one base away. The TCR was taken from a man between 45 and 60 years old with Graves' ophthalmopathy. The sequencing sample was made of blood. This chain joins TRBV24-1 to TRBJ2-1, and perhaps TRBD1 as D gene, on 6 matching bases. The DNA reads TGTGCCACCAGTGATTCTGACAGGAGCTCCTACAATGAGCAGTTCTTC. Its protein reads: CATSDSDRSSYNEQFF.